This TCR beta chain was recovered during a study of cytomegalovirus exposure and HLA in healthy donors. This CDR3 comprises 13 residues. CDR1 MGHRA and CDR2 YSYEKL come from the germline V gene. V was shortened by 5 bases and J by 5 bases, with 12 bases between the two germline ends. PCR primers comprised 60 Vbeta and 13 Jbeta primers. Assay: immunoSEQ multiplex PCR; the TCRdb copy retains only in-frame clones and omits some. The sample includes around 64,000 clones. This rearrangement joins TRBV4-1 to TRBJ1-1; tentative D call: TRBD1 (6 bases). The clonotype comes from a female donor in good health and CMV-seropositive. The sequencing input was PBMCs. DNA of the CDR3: TGCGCCAGCAGCGATAATAGGGGGACTGAAGCTTTCTTT. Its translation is CASSDNRGTEAFF.